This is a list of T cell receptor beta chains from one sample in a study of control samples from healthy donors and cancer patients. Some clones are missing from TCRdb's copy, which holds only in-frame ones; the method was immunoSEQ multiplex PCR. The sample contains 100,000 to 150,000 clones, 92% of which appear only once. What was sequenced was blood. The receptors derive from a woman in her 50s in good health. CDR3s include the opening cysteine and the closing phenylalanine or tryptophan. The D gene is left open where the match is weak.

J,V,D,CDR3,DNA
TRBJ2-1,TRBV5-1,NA,CASSLALSSYNEQFF,TGCGCCAGCAGCTTGGCGCTGAGCTCCTACAATGAGCAGTTCTTC
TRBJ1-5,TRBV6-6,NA,CASTQNGGKGHF,TGTGCCAGCACCCAAAACGGGGGAAAAGGGCATTTT
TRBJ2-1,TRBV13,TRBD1,CASSRDRNSYNEQFF,TGTGCCAGCAGCCGGGACAGAAATTCTTACAATGAGCAGTTCTTC
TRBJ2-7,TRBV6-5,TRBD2,CASSYSPAGIYEQYF,TGTGCCAGCAGTTACTCACCAGCGGGAATCTACGAGCAGTACTTC
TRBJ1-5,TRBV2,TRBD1,CASSVVRRGGNQPQHF,TGTGCCAGCAGTGTAGTACGCAGGGGGGGCAATCAGCCCCAGCATTTT
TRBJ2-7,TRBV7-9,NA,CASSPRGRGVYEQYF,TGTGCCAGCAGCCCCCGGGGACGGGGTGTCTACGAGCAGTACTTC
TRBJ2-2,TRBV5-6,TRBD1,CASSLRTGANTGELFF,TGTGCCAGCAGCCTTCGGACAGGAGCGAACACCGGGGAGCTGTTTTTT
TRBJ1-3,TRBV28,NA,CASSLAYGGNTIYF,TGTGCCAGCAGTTTGGCTTATGGAGGAAACACCATATATTTT
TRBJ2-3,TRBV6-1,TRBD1,CASSGRGQFGSTDTQYF,TGTGCCAGCAGTGGAAGGGGACAGTTTGGTAGCACAGATACGCAGTATTTT
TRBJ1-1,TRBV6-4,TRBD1,CASSDRGRGTEAFF,TGTGCCAGCAGTGACAGGGGGCGAGGAACTGAAGCTTTCTTT